The next 2 T cell receptor beta chains were all read from a single sample in a study of shared clonotypes between healthy human individuals. Using immunoSEQ multiplex PCR, the repertoire was profiled, and TCRdb retains in-frame clones only, with some absent. Here the sample spans around 330,000 clones, around 72% being singletons. The material sequenced was memory CD4+ T cells sorted from blood. Subset indicated: CD45RA-negative fraction. The receptors come from a man younger than 45 in good health.

This rearrangement joins TRBV10-3 to TRBJ2-7; TRBD2 agrees at 8 bases. CDR1 and CDR2 from the germline V gene are ENHRY and SYGVKD. V trimming: 4 bases; J trimming: 4 bases; junction bases outside the gene matches: 6. This CDR3 has 14 residues. CDR3 nucleotide sequence: TGTGCCATCAGTGGTAGCGGGACCTCTTACGAGCAGTACTTC. Amino acid sequence: CAISGSGTSYEQYF.

This clone was counted between two and nine times. This rearrangement joins TRBV5-4 to TRBJ2-7; 7 positions agree with TRBD2. CDR1 is SGHNT and CDR2 is YYREEE in the germline V gene (reference sequence). Trimming removed 0 bases from V and 0 bases from J; junction bases left unmatched: 9. CDR3 size: 17 residues. For the CDR3, the DNA is TGTGCCAGCAGCTTGGGACTAGCCCTAACCAGCTCCTACGAGCAGTACTTC. Encoded protein: CASSLGLALTSSYEQYF.